These 17 T cell receptor beta chains were all obtained from the same sample, sequenced in a study of OX40 agonist ivuxolimab in advanced cancers. The table came from immunoSEQ multiplex PCR; TCRdb's copy has only in-frame clones and leaves some out. This sample has just under 65,000 clones, with about nine tenths found just once. The material sequenced was CD4+ or CD8+ T cells sorted from blood, taken in a trial of the OX40 agonist ivuxolimab. The receptor source for this set is an adult with an advanced solid tumor such as melanoma, head and neck, liver or kidney cancer.

V usage is TRBV6-6 and J usage is TRBJ1-1; D is undetermined. The CDR3 loop spans 11 amino acids. CDR1 is MNHNY, CDR2 SVGAGI, per germline (reference sequence). Trimming left V 7 bases short and J 1 base short, with 4 bases between. CDR3 DNA: TGTGCCAGCAACCCGAACACTGAAGCTTTCTTT. Protein: CASNPNTEAFF.

This chain links TRBV7-9 with TRBJ2-3; tentative D call: TRBD1 (6 bases). Germline V CDR1 and CDR2: SEHNR, FQNEAQ (reference sequence). CDR3 length: 14 residues. V was clipped by 5 bases and J by 2 bases, with 11 bases between them. Here the CDR3 reads CASSLGQFTDTQYF. In nucleotides, the CDR3 is TGTGCCAGCAGCCTTGGACAGTTCACAGATACGCAGTATTTT.

This chain links TRBV6-5 with TRBJ2-5; no clear D. The V and J ends lost 2 bases and 1 base respectively, with 11 bases between them. The CDR3 extends over 15 amino acids. The germline V gene has CDR1 MNHEY and CDR2 SVGAGI. CDR3 sequence reads: CASSYNPGSQETQYF. Here the CDR3 DNA reads TGTGCCAGCAGTTACAATCCGGGCAGCCAAGAGACCCAGTACTTC.

The chain couples TRBV7-3 to TRBJ2-7, with 8 nucleotides matching TRBD1. The V segment lost 2 bases and the J segment 3 bases; nucleotides outside the gene matches: 3. From germline, CDR1 is SGHTA and CDR2 FQGTGA. The CDR3 totals 14 residues. The CDR3 loop is CASSLRDRGYEQYF. In DNA form, the CDR3 reads TGTGCCAGCAGCTTACGAGACAGGGGCTACGAGCAGTACTTC.

This chain links TRBV5-6 with TRBJ1-2, with D possibly being TRBD1 (6 bases). The germline gives CDR1 SGHDT, CDR2 YYEEEE. CDR3 length equals 13 residues. V dropped 7 bases and J dropped 4 bases, with 14 bases sitting between them. This CDR3 is CASFIRGSYGYTF. The CDR3 bases are TGTGCCAGCTTTATCAGGGGCAGCTATGGCTACACCTTC.

The table lists this clone with a count of one. The junction differs from germline at one of its ends, possibly a read error. The chain is built from TRBV18 and TRBJ2-7, with D maybe TRBD2 (6 bases). The CDR3 loop spans 14 amino acids. Germline V lookup: CDR1 KGHSH, CDR2 LQKENI. CDR3 sequence reads: CASSPRDWGVEQCF. The CDR3 coding sequence is TGTGCCAGCTCACCGCGGGACTGGGGTGTCGAGCAGTGCTTC. Full variable domain (missing parts from reference TRBV18 and TRBJ2-7): NAGVMQNPRHLVRRRGQEARLRCSPMKGHSHVYWYRQLPEEGLKFMVYLQKENIIDESGMPKERFSAEFPKEGPSILRIQQVVRGDSAAYFCASSPRDWGVEQCFGPGTRLTVT.

This chain joins TRBV4-1 and TRBJ2-4, with 9 positions matching TRBD2. Germline-derived CDR1 and CDR2 are MGHRA and YSYEKL. Trimming cost V 1 base and J 3 bases; bases outside gene matches: 16. The CDR3 runs to 20 residues. The CDR3 loop reads CASSQGILGSGRVGKNIQYF. CDR3 DNA: TGCGCCAGCAGCCAAGGAATCCTCGGTAGCGGGAGAGTAGGCAAAAACATTCAGTACTTC.

The chain joins TRBV19 to TRBJ2-1; TRBD1 matches at 7 bases. Unmatched junction bases numbered 10, after V lost 5 bases and J lost 6 bases. CDR3 length: 15 residues. The germline gives CDR1 LNHDA, CDR2 SQIVND (reference sequence). The CDR3 reads CASSRQGETFNEQFF. The DNA for the CDR3 is TGTGCCAGTAGTCGTCAGGGGGAGACCTTCAATGAGCAGTTCTTC.

This chain uses TRBV5-1 with TRBJ2-5; 7 nucleotides line up with TRBD1. Germline assignment: CDR1 SGHRS and CDR2 YFSETQ. J gave up 2 bases and V 4 bases, and 5 bases lay outside the gene matches. This CDR3 region has 14 residues. CDR3 loop: CASSTPGQQETQYF. CDR3 DNA sequence: TGCGCCAGCAGCACACCGGGACAGCAAGAGACCCAGTACTTC.

The V and J genes are TRBV7-6 and TRBJ1-4; D is possibly TRBD1 (5 bases). Germline CDR1 and CDR2: SGHVS and FNYEAQ. The CDR3 has 15 residues. The ends were cut back, 4 bases at V and 4 bases at J, with 13 bases in the middle. The CDR3 sequence is CASSSTANSNEKLFF. The CDR3 coding sequence is TGTGCCAGCAGCTCGACAGCAAACAGTAATGAAAAACTGTTTTTT.

The rearrangement uses TRBV18 and TRBJ2-7, with TRBD1 as a possible D gene (6 bases). CDR3 length equals 15 residues. Germline values: CDR1 KGHSH, CDR2 LQKENI. V was clipped by 6 bases and J by 2 bases, with 17 bases between them. CDR3 nucleotide sequence: TGTGCCAGCTCCCCTACAGGGAATTCACCCTACGAGCAGTACTTC. Amino acid sequence: CASSPTGNSPYEQYF. The full variable domain, its missing parts supplied by reference TRBV18 and TRBJ2-7, is NAGVMQNPRHLVRRRGQEARLRCSPMKGHSHVYWYRQLPEEGLKFMVYLQKENIIDESGMPKERFSAEFPKEGPSILRIQQVVRGDSAAYFCASSPTGNSPYEQYFGPGTRLTVT.

The J gene is TRBJ1-3, the V gene TRBV18, with D unclear. V was clipped by 1 base and J by 3 bases, with 10 bases between them. CDR3 length: 15 amino acids. Germline V gives CDR1 KGHSH, CDR2 LQKENI. CDR3 in amino acids: CASSPLGLGGNTIYF. The CDR3, as DNA: TGTGCCAGCTCACCACTCGGGTTAGGTGGAAACACCATATATTTT.

V gene TRBV30 combines with J gene TRBJ1-4, with a tentative D call TRBD1 (6 bases). Germline assignment: CDR1 GTSNPN and CDR2 SVGIG (reference sequence). V was shortened by 1 base and J by 6 bases, with 12 bases between the two germline ends. This CDR3 spans 14 amino acids. CDR3 sequence (DNA): TGTGCCTGGAGTGCCGGGGGCTACGATGAAAAACTGTTTTTT. Translated: CAWSAGGYDEKLFF.

CDR3 nucleotides: TGTGCCAGCAGTGCCCAACGGGACACAGCCTACGAGCAGTACTTC. Residues: CASSAQRDTAYEQYF. The chain recombines TRBV6-1 with TRBJ2-7; possible D gene TRBD1, 6 bases. The CDR3 spans 15 residues. Per the germline V gene, CDR1 is MNHNS and CDR2 is SASEGT. The V and J ends lost 4 bases and 2 bases respectively, with 15 bases between them.

V is TRBV6-1 and J is TRBJ1-2; D is undetermined. Germline CDR1 reads MNHNS; CDR2 reads SASEGT. V was shortened by 1 base and J by 0 bases, with 9 bases between the two germline ends. The CDR3 spans 15 residues. CDR3 in amino acids: CASSEEGDANYGYTF. The CDR3 bases are TGTGCCAGCAGTGAAGAGGGTGATGCTAACTATGGCTACACCTTC.

This chain uses TRBV10-3 with TRBJ1-1; D perhaps matches TRBD1 (5 bases). The CDR3 extends over 16 amino acids. V gave up 6 bases and J gave up 0 bases, with 17 bases separating them. Germline V CDR1 and CDR2: ENHRY, SYGVKD. The CDR3, as DNA: TGTGCCATCAGGTCGGGACTCCAAGGGTTGAACACTGAAGCTTTCTTT. Protein: CAIRSGLQGLNTEAFF.

The rearrangement joins TRBV27 to TRBJ2-5; D is perhaps TRBD1 or TRBD2 (5 bases each). Looked up from germline, CDR1 is MNHEY and CDR2 is SMNVEV (reference sequence). V was pared by 0 bases and J by 1 base, with 21 bases between. CDR3 size: 19 residues. The CDR3 region has the DNA TGTGCCAGCAGTTTATCACCCCATGGACCGGGACGGAGCCAAGAGACCCAGTACTTC. Residues: CASSLSPHGPGRSQETQYF.